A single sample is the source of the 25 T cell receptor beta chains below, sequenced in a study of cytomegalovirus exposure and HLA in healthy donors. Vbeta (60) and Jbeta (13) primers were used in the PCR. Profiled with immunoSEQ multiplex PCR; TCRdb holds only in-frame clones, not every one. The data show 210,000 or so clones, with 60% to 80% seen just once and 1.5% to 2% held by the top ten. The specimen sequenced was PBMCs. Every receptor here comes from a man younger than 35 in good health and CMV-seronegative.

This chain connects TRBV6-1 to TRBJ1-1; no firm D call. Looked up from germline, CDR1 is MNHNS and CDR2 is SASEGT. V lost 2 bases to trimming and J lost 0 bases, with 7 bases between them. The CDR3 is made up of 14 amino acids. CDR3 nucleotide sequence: TGTGCCAGCAGTGAACGGGGTATGAACACTGAAGCTTTCTTT. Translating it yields CASSERGMNTEAFF.

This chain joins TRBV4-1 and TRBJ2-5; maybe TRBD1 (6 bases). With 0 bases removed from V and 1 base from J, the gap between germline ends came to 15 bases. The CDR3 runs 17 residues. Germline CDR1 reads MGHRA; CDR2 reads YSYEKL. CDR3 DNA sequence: TGCGCCAGCAGCCAAGATGTAGGGACACCGACCCAAGAGACCCAGTACTTC. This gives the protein CASSQDVGTPTQETQYF.

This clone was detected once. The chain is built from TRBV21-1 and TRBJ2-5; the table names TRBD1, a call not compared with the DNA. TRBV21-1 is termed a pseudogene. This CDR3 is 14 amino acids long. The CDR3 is CARPGTGPRETQYF. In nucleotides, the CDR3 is TGTGCCAGGCCCGGGACAGGGCCAAGAGAGACCCAGTACTTC.

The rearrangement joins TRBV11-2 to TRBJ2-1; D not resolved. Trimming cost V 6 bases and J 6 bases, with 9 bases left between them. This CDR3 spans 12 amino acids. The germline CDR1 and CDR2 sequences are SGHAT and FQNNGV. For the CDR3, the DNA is TGTGCCAGCAGTCTCTCCGGCAATGAGCAGTTCTTC. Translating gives CASSLSGNEQFF.

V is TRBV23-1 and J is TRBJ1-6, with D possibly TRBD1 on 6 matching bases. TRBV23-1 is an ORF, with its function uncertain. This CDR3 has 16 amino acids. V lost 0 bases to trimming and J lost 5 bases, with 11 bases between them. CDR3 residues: CASSQSLGQNNSPLHF. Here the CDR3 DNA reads TGCGCCAGCAGTCAATCATTGGGACAAAATAATTCACCCCTCCACTTT.

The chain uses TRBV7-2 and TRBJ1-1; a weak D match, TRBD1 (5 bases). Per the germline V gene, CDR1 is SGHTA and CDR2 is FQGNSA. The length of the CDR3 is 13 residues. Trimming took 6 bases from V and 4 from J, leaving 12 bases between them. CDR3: CASRGGTATEAFF. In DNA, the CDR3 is TGTGCCAGCAGGGGGGGGACGGCCACTGAAGCTTTCTTT.

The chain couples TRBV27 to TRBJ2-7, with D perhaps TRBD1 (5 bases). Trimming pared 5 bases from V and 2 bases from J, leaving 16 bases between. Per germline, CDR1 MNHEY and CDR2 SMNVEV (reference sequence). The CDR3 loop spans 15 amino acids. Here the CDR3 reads CASSLRAGPTYEQYF. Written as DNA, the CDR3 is TGTGCCAGCAGTCTACGTGCAGGGCCTACCTACGAGCAGTACTTC.

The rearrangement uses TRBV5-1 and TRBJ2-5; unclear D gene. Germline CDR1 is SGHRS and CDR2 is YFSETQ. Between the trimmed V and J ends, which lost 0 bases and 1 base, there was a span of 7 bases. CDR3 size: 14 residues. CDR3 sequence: CASSLGASQETQYF. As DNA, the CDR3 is TGCGCCAGCAGCTTGGGGGCAAGCCAAGAGACCCAGTACTTC.

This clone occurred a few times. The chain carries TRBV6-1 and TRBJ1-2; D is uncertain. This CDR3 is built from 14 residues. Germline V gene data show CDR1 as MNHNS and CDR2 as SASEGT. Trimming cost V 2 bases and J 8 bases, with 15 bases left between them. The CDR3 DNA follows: TGTGCCAGCAGTGAATCAGGTGAACCTTGGGGCTACACCTTC. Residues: CASSESGEPWGYTF.

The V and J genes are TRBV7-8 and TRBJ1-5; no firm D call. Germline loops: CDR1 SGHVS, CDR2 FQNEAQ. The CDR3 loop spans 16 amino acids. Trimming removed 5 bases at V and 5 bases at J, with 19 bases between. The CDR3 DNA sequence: TGTGCCAGCAGCCCATACTTAGGTCACAGCTATCAGCCCCAGCATTTT. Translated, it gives CASSPYLGHSYQPQHF.

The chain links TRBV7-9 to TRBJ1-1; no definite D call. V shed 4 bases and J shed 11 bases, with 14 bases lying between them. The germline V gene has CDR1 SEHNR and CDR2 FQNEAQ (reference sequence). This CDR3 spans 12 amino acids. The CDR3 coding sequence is TGTGCCAGCAGCTCCAACGAGCGTGGGGCTTTCTTT. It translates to CASSSNERGAFF.

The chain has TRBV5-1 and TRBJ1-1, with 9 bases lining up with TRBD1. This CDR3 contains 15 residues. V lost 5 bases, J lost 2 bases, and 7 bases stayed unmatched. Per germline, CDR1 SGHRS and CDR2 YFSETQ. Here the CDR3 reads CASRSRQGGNTEAFF. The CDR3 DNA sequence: TGCGCCAGCAGGTCTCGACAGGGGGGAAACACTGAAGCTTTCTTT. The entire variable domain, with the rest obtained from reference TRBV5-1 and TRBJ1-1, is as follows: KAGVTQTPRYLIKTRGQQVTLSCSPISGHRSVSWYQQTPGQGLQFLFEYFSETQRNKGNFPGRFSGRQFSNSRSEMNVSTLELGDSALYLCASRSRQGGNTEAFFGQGTRLTVV.

In DNA form, the CDR3 reads TGTGCCAGCCAACGATCCGGGACAGGGGTCGAGCAGTACTTC. Residues: CASQRSGTGVEQYF. The chain employs TRBV28 and TRBJ2-7, with TRBD1 matching 10 bases. The CDR3 covers 14 residues. V was pared by 8 bases and J by 6 bases, with 10 bases of the junction left unmatched. Germline V gives CDR1 MDHEN, CDR2 SYDVKM. The full variable domain, rest sourced from reference TRBV28 and TRBJ2-7, is DVKVTQSSRYLVKRTGEKVFLECVQDMDHENMFWYRQDPGLGLRLIYFSYDVKMKEKGDIPEGYSVSREKKERFSLILESASTNQTSMYLCASQRSGTGVEQYFGPGTRLTVT.

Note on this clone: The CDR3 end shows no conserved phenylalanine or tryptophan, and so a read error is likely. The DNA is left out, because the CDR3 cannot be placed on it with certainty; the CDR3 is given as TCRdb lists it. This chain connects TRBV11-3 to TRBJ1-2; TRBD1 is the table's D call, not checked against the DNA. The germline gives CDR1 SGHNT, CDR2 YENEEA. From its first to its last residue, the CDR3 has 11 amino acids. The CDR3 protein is CASSLGTGQAI.

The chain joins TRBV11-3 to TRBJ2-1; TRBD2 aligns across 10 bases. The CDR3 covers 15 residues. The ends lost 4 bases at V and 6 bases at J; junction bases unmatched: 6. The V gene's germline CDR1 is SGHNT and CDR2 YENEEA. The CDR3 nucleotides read TGTGCCAGCAGCTCCCTAGCGGGGGATGTCAATGAGCAGTTCTTC. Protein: CASSSLAGDVNEQFF. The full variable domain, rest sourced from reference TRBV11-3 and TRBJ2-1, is EAGVVQSPRYKIIEKKQPVAFWCNPISGHNTLYWYLQNLGQGPELLIRYENEEAVDDSQLPKDRFSAERLKGVDSTLKIQPAELGDSAVYLCASSSLAGDVNEQFFGPGTRLTVL.

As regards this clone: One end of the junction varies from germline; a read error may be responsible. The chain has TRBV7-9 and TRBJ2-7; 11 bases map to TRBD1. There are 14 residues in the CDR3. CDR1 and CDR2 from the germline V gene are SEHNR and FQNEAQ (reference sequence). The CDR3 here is CSSSPRDRGDEQYF. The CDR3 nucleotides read TGTTCCAGCAGCCCCCGGGACAGGGGGGACGAGCAGTACTTC.

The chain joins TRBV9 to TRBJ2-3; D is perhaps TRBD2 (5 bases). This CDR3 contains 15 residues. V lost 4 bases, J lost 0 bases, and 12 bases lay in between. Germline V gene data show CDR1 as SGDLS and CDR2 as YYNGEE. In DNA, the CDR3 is TGTGCCAGCAGCTCTCACTTAGCGAGCACAGATACGCAGTATTTT. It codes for CASSSHLASTDTQYF.

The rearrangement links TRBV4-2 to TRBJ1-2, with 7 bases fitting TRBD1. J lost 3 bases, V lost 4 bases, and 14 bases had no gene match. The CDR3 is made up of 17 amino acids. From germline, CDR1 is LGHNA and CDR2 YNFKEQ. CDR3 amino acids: CASSLNERDSRDYGYTF. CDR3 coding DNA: TGTGCCAGCAGCCTTAATGAACGGGACAGTCGAGACTATGGCTACACCTTC.

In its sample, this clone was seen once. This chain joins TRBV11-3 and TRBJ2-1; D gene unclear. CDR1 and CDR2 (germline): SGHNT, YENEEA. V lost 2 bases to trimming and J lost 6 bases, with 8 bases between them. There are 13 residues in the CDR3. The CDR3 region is CASSLTEINEQFF. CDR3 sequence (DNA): TGTGCCAGCAGCTTAACAGAAATCAATGAGCAGTTCTTC.

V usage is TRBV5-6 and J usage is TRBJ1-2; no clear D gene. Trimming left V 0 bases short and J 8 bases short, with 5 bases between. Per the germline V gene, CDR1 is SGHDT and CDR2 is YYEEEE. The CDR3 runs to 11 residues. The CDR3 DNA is TGTGCCAGCAGCTTGGACGGGGGCTACACCTTC. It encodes CASSLDGGYTF.

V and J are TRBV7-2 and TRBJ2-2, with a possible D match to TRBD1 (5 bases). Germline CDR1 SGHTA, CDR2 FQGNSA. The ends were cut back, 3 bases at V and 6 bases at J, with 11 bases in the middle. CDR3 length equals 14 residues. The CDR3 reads CASSFLGVAGELFF. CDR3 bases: TGTGCCAGCAGCTTTCTAGGGGTCGCCGGGGAGCTGTTTTTT.

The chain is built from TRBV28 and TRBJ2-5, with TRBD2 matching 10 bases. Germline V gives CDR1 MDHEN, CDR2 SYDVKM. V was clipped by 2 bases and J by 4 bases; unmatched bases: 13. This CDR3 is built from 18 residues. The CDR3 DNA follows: TGTGCCAGCAGTTTAATGTGGCGAGCGGGAGGGCCTGTAGAGACCCAGTACTTC. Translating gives CASSLMWRAGGPVETQYF.

The CDR3 reads CASSESTSGGALRNEQFF. The CDR3 DNA reads TGTGCCAGCAGTGAATCAACTAGCGGGGGGGCCCTTCGGAATGAGCAGTTCTTC. The rearrangement links TRBV6-1 to TRBJ2-1; 13 bases align to TRBD2. V was clipped by 2 bases and J by 7 bases; unmatched bases: 11. Germline-derived CDR1 and CDR2 are MNHNS and SASEGT. The CDR3 is made up of 18 amino acids.

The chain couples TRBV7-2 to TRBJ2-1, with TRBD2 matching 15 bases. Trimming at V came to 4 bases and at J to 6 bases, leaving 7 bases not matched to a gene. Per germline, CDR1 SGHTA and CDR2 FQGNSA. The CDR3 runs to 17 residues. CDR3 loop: CASSYGLAGGPGNEQFF. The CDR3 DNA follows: TGTGCCAGCAGCTATGGACTAGCGGGAGGGCCGGGCAATGAGCAGTTCTTC.

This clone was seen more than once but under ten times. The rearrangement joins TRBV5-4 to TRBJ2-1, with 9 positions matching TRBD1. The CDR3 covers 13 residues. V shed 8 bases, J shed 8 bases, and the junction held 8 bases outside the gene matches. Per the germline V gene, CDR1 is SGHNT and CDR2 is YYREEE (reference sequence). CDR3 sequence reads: CASTGQGKDEQFF. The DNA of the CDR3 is TGTGCCAGTACAGGACAGGGGAAAGATGAGCAGTTCTTC.